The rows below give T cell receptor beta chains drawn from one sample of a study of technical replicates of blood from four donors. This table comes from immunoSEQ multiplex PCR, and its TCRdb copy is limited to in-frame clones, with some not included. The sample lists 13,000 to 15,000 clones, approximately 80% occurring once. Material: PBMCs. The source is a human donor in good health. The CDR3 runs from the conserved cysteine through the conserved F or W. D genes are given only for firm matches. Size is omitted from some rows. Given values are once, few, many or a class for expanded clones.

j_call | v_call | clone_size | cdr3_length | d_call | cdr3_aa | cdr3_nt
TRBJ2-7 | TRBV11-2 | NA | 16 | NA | CASSHSPGDVSYEQYF | TGTGCCAGCAGCCATTCCCCGGGAGACGTCTCCTACGAGCAGTACTTC
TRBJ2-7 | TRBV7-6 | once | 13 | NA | CASSVTSSYEQYF | TGTGCCAGCAGCGTGACTAGCTCCTACGAGCAGTACTTC
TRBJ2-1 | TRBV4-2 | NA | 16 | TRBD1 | CASSQGGGQGYNEQFF | TGTGCCAGCAGCCAAGGGGGGGGACAGGGTTACAATGAGCAGTTCTTC
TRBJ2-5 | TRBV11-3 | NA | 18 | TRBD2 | CASSRTLGLAGVAETQYF | TGTGCCAGCAGCCGAACCCTCGGACTAGCGGGAGTAGCCGAGACCCAGTACTTC
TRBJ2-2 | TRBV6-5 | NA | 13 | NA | CASSYWDSGELFF | TGTGCCAGCAGTTACTGGGACTCAGGGGAGCTGTTTTTT
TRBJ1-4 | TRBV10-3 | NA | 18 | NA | CAISEKRPDRTTNEKLFF | TGTGCCATCAGTGAGAAGCGCCCGGACAGAACAACTAATGAAAAACTGTTTTTT
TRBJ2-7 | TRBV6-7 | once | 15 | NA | CASSCLASPPNEQYF | TGTGCCAGCAGTTGCTTAGCGTCTCCTCCTAACGAGCAGTACTTC
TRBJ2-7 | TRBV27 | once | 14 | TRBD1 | CASSSTGKVYEQYF | TGTGCCAGCAGTTCGACAGGGAAGGTGTACGAGCAGTACTTC
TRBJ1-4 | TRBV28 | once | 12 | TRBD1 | CATGQGPEKLFF | TGTGCCACGGGACAGGGGCCCGAAAAACTGTTTTTT
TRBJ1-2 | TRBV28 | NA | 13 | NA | CASSSGQRYGYTF | TGTGCCAGCAGTTCAGGGCAGAGGTATGGCTACACCTTC
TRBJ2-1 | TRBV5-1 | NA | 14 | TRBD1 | CASSSGQASNEQFF | TGCGCCAGCAGCTCGGGACAGGCTTCCAATGAGCAGTTCTTC
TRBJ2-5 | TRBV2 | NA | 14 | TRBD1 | CASRTGGIQETQYF | TGTGCCAGTAGGACAGGGGGCATCCAAGAGACCCAGTACTTC
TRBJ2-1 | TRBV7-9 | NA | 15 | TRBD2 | CASSLAETSVDEQFF | TGTGCCAGCAGCTTAGCGGAGACTAGCGTCGATGAGCAGTTCTTC
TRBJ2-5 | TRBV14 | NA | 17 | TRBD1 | CASSQERIGTARLTQYF | TGTGCCAGCAGCCAAGAAAGGATCGGGACAGCCAGACTGACCCAGTACTTC
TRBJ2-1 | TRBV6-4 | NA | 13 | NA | CASSRTHLEEQFF | TGTGCCAGCAGCCGGACTCATCTGGAGGAGCAGTTCTTC
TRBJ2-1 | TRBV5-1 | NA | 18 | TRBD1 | CASAGTGGSSGIYNEQFF | TGCGCCAGCGCCGGGACAGGGGGCTCTAGCGGGATCTACAATGAGCAGTTCTTC
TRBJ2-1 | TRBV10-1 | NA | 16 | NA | CASSEGAYGSYNEQFF | TGCGCCAGCAGTGAGGGGGCGTATGGCTCCTACAATGAGCAGTTCTTC
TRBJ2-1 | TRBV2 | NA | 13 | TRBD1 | CARGTGGFNEQFF | TGTGCCAGGGGGACAGGGGGCTTTAATGAGCAGTTCTTC
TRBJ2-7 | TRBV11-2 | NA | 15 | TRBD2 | CASSSTSGSSYEQYF | TGTGCCAGCAGCTCGACTAGCGGGAGTTCCTACGAGCAGTACTTC
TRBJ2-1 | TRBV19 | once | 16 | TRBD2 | CASSIGSGRAINEQFF | TGTGCCAGTAGTATAGGTAGCGGGAGGGCTATCAATGAGCAGTTCTTC